Shown below are 22 T cell receptor beta chains from a single sample sequenced in a study of cytomegalovirus exposure and HLA in healthy donors. Both 60 Vbeta primers and 13 Jbeta primers went into the PCR. The method was immunoSEQ multiplex PCR; TCRdb's version includes in-frame clones alone and lacks a portion of them. The table lists approximately 77,000 clones, just over 70% of them singletons. What was sequenced was PBMCs. These TCRs come from a man between 60 and 75 years old in good health and CMV-seropositive.

The chain recombines TRBV10-1 with TRBJ2-7; D is ambiguous. The length of the CDR3 is 13 residues. Germline loops: CDR1 WNHNN, CDR2 SYGVQD (reference sequence). V gave up 0 bases and J gave up 2 bases, with 5 bases separating them. CDR3 DNA sequence: TGCGCCAGCAGTGAGTCAGCGACCTACGAGCAGTACTTC. As protein: CASSESATYEQYF.

The rearrangement links TRBV2 to TRBJ2-7; 7 bases agree with TRBD1. The CDR3 sequence is 14 residues long. The germline V gene encodes CDR1 SNHLY and CDR2 FYNNEI. J was trimmed by 2 bases and V by 8 bases; bases with no gene match: 9. The CDR3 loop is CASQTGTAPYEQYF. CDR3 nucleotide sequence: TGTGCCAGCCAGACCGGGACAGCGCCCTACGAGCAGTACTTC. Full variable domain (outside the CDR3, taken from reference TRBV2 and TRBJ2-7): EPEVTQTPSHQVTQMGQEVILRCVPISNHLYFYWYRQILGQKVEFLVSFYNNEISEKSEIFDDQFSVERPDGSNFTLKIRSTKLEDSAMYFCASQTGTAPYEQYFGPGTRLTVT.

The gene calls are TRBV7-8 and TRBJ1-1; D gene unclear. The CDR3 has 14 residues. V was shortened by 0 bases and J by 5 bases, with 10 bases between the two germline ends. CDR1 and CDR2 (germline): SGHVS, FQNEAQ. The CDR3 DNA is TGTGCCAGCAGCTTAGCGGCAGGTTGGACTGAAGCTTTCTTT. As protein: CASSLAAGWTEAFF.

CDR3 amino acids: CASSPPSGRVGNEQFF. The CDR3 bases are TGCGCCAGCAGCCCACCTAGCGGGAGGGTGGGGAATGAGCAGTTCTTC. The rearrangement links TRBV5-1 to TRBJ2-1, with 12 bases identical to TRBD2. Trimming took 4 bases from V and 7 from J; bases not matched to a gene: 9. Germline CDR1 reads SGHRS; CDR2 reads YFSETQ. The CDR3 runs 16 residues. Using reference TRBV5-1 and TRBJ2-1 for the parts outside the CDR3, the full variable domain is KAGVTQTPRYLIKTRGQQVTLSCSPISGHRSVSWYQQTPGQGLQFLFEYFSETQRNKGNFPGRFSGRQFSNSRSEMNVSTLELGDSALYLCASSPPSGRVGNEQFFGPGTRLTVL.

The chain employs TRBV5-4 and TRBJ1-2, with D uncertain. Germline values: CDR1 SGHNT, CDR2 YYREEE (reference sequence). The V and J ends lost 2 bases and 2 bases respectively, with 7 bases between them. The CDR3 contains 13 residues. CDR3 in amino acids: CASSFAGNYGYTF. As DNA, the CDR3 is TGTGCCAGCAGCTTCGCGGGCAACTATGGCTACACCTTC.

The V call is TRBV5-1, the J call TRBJ1-1, with TRBD1 matching over 8 bases. Germline V gene data show CDR1 as SGHRS and CDR2 as YFSETQ. Unmatched junction bases numbered 9, after V lost 5 bases and J lost 0 bases. The CDR3 consists of 16 residues. The CDR3 DNA follows: TGCGCCAGCAGAGACAGGGGCGCGAACATGAACACTGAAGCTTTCTTT. It translates to CASRDRGANMNTEAFF.

In this sample, this clone turned up a few times. This chain joins TRBV27 and TRBJ2-3, with D possibly matching TRBD1 (5 bases). The CDR3 has 16 amino acids. Germline CDR1 and CDR2: MNHEY and SMNVEV (reference sequence). Trimming stripped 5 bases from V and 0 bases from J, with 15 bases between. CDR3 in amino acids: CASSVTIRASTDTQYF. The CDR3, as DNA: TGTGCCAGCAGTGTAACGATCAGGGCAAGCACAGATACGCAGTATTTT.

CDR3 nucleotides: TGTGCCAGTAGTCCTCGTCCCGGGACAGGGCCATTGAGGGGAAACACCATATATTTT. It encodes CASSPRPGTGPLRGNTIYF. The V call is TRBV19, the J call TRBJ1-3; TRBD1 agrees at 9 bases. The junction had 18 bases not matched to a gene; V was cut back by 5 bases and J by 4 bases. CDR1 LNHDA and CDR2 SQIVND come from the germline V gene (reference sequence). This CDR3 spans 19 amino acids.

This clone was seen more than once but under ten times. The chain joins TRBV23-1 to TRBJ2-7, with 7 positions matching TRBD1. TRBV23-1 is an open reading frame, and its role is uncertain. Trimming at V came to 11 bases and at J to 2 bases, leaving 24 bases not matched to a gene. This CDR3 comprises 18 residues. The DNA for the CDR3 is TGCGCCCCCGGGTGTCGGACAGGTGGCCCGACTGCAACCTACGAGCAGTACTTC. Translation: CAPGCRTGGPTATYEQYF.

The rearrangement joins TRBV2 to TRBJ2-7; 7 bases fit TRBD2. Germline V CDR1 and CDR2: SNHLY, FYNNEI. V trimming: 5 bases; J trimming: 2 bases; junction bases outside the gene matches: 6. This CDR3 region has 14 residues. CDR3 bases: TGTGCCAGCAGTCCCACGGGACTACCCTACGAGCAGTACTTC. Amino acids: CASSPTGLPYEQYF.

The chain uses TRBV7-8 and TRBJ2-3, with TRBD1 matching 9 bases. This CDR3 spans 14 amino acids. J gave up 6 bases and V 3 bases, and 4 bases lay outside the gene matches. CDR1 is SGHVS and CDR2 is FQNEAQ in the germline V gene. CDR3 sequence reads: CASSFGTGSDTQYF. In DNA, the CDR3 is TGTGCCAGCAGCTTTGGGACAGGGAGTGATACGCAGTATTTT.

The rearrangement joins TRBV19 to TRBJ1-5; 8 nucleotides align to TRBD1. Germline values: CDR1 LNHDA, CDR2 SQIVND (reference sequence). Trimming took 5 bases from V and 12 from J; bases not matched to a gene: 9. The CDR3 is 13 residues long. DNA for the CDR3: TGTGCCAGTAGTTCCGGGACAGGTGGGATCCAGCATTTT. Translating gives CASSSGTGGIQHF.

The chain recombines TRBV5-5 with TRBJ1-5; no clear D gene. Trimming pared 1 base from V and 6 bases from J, leaving 11 bases between. Per germline, CDR1 SGHKS and CDR2 YYEKEE (reference sequence). There are 14 residues in the CDR3. The CDR3 DNA is TGTGCCAGCAGCTTGAGGGAGTCGGGTCAGCCCCAGCATTTT. Amino acid sequence: CASSLRESGQPQHF.

V usage is TRBV4-1 and J usage is TRBJ2-7; 9 nucleotides match TRBD1. The J segment lost 3 bases and the V segment lost 8 bases, leaving 5 bases of the junction unmatched. Germline CDR1 is MGHRA and CDR2 is YSYEKL. The CDR3 sequence is 13 residues long. The CDR3 bases are TGCGCCAGCGCTCCGACAGGGGGCTACGAGCAGTACTTC. This encodes CASAPTGGYEQYF.

This clone was seen only once. The chain is built from TRBV5-1 and TRBJ2-5; 7 bases line up with TRBD1. V trimming: 4 bases; J trimming: 2 bases; junction bases outside the gene matches: 5. CDR3 size: 14 residues. Germline values: CDR1 SGHRS, CDR2 YFSETQ. CDR3 region: CASSTVQGQETQYF. The CDR3 DNA reads as TGCGCCAGCAGCACCGTACAGGGGCAAGAGACCCAGTACTTC. The full variable domain, completed using reference TRBV5-1 and TRBJ2-5, is KAGVTQTPRYLIKTRGQQVTLSCSPISGHRSVSWYQQTPGQGLQFLFEYFSETQRNKGNFPGRFSGRQFSNSRSEMNVSTLELGDSALYLCASSTVQGQETQYFGPGTRLLVL.

The rearrangement links TRBV19 to TRBJ2-5; 8 nucleotides line up with TRBD2. This CDR3 has 15 amino acids. The germline V gene encodes CDR1 LNHDA and CDR2 SQIVND (reference sequence). The V segment lost 4 bases and the J segment 4 bases; nucleotides outside the gene matches: 8. The chain's CDR3 is CASSSKRGTIETQYF. DNA for the CDR3: TGTGCCAGTAGTAGCAAGCGGGGGACTATAGAGACCCAGTACTTC.

V usage is TRBV30 and J usage is TRBJ2-7; the match to TRBD1 covers 10 bases. Germline V gene lookup returns CDR1 GTSNPN and CDR2 SVGIG (reference sequence). J gave up 5 bases and V 3 bases, and 4 bases lay outside the gene matches. The CDR3 spans 13 residues. CDR3 protein: CAWSGDRGHEQYF. The CDR3 bases are TGTGCCTGGAGCGGGGACAGGGGTCACGAGCAGTACTTC.

V is TRBV5-1 and J is TRBJ1-3; D may be TRBD1 (6 bases). The CDR3 runs 14 residues. Germline V gene sequence: CDR1 SGHRS, CDR2 YFSETQ. Trimming stripped 4 bases from V and 4 bases from J, with 12 bases between. For the CDR3, the DNA is TGCGCCAGCAGCCCGTCAGGGGAAGGAAACACCATATATTTT. This translates into CASSPSGEGNTIYF.

This clone was detected only once. The chain has TRBV2 and TRBJ1-5; no clear D. Trimming removed 2 bases from V and 6 bases from J, with 5 bases in between. This CDR3 spans 12 amino acids. Germline assignment: CDR1 SNHLY and CDR2 FYNNEI. The CDR3 DNA sequence: TGTGCCAGCAGTGAAACGCGTCAGCCCCAGCATTTT. Encoded protein: CASSETRQPQHF.

The chain links TRBV28 to TRBJ2-3; D may be TRBD1 (5 bases). The CDR3 covers 13 residues. V lost 3 bases, J lost 2 bases, and 6 bases lay in between. Germline-derived CDR1 and CDR2 are MDHEN and SYDVKM. The CDR3 here is CASSLTDTDTQYF. Here the CDR3 DNA reads TGTGCCAGCAGTTTGACAGACACAGATACGCAGTATTTT. Based on the CDR3 plus reference TRBV28 and TRBJ2-3, the full variable domain is DVKVTQSSRYLVKRTGEKVFLECVQDMDHENMFWYRQDPGLGLRLIYFSYDVKMKEKGDIPEGYSVSREKKERFSLILESASTNQTSMYLCASSLTDTDTQYFGPGTRLTVL.

V usage is TRBV28 and J usage is TRBJ2-5; D possibly corresponds to TRBD1 (5 bases). The CDR3 runs to 14 residues. In germline, CDR1 is MDHEN, CDR2 SYDVKM. The ends were cut back, 6 bases at V and 2 bases at J, with 13 bases in the middle. CDR3 DNA sequence: TGTGCCAGCAGGCCCGCTGACAGACAAGAGACCCAGTACTTC. This sequence encodes CASRPADRQETQYF.

The J gene is TRBJ2-1, the V gene TRBV25-1; D call uncertain. The V and J ends lost 4 bases and 1 base respectively, with 17 bases between them. The length of the CDR3 is 17 residues. Germline loops: CDR1 MGHDK, CDR2 SYGVNS. This CDR3 is CASSGPKTLVSYNEQFF. Written as DNA, the CDR3 is TGTGCCAGCAGTGGCCCTAAAACGTTAGTATCCTACAATGAGCAGTTCTTC. The full variable domain, its missing parts supplied by reference TRBV25-1 and TRBJ2-1, is EADIYQTPRYLVIGTGKKITLECSQTMGHDKMYWYQQDPGMELHLIHYSYGVNSTEKGDLSSESTVSRIRTEHFPLTLESARPSHTSQYLCASSGPKTLVSYNEQFFGPGTRLTVL.